Each of the 4 T cell receptor beta chains below was sequenced from the same sample in a study of blood T cell repertoires in COVID-19. The table came from immunoSEQ multiplex PCR; TCRdb's copy has only in-frame clones and leaves some out. Of 270,000 or so clones detected, around 89% appear once; the ten largest clones hold roughly 5%. The specimen sequenced was peripheral blood. The receptor set was obtained from a man in his forties with acute or convalescent COVID-19.

The rearrangement joins TRBV7-8 to TRBJ1-1, with D possibly TRBD1 on 6 matching bases. V gave up 1 base and J gave up 1 base, with 10 bases separating them. The CDR3 is 15 residues long. Looked up from germline, CDR1 is SGHVS and CDR2 is FQNEAQ. The CDR3 sequence is CASSLVSTGNTEAFF. CDR3 nucleotides: TGTGCCAGCAGCTTAGTGTCGACAGGGAACACTGAAGCTTTCTTT.

V usage is TRBV29-1 and J usage is TRBJ2-7; 8 bases align to TRBD1. The V segment lost 0 bases and the J segment 0 bases; nucleotides outside the gene matches: 4. Germline V gives CDR1 SQVTM, CDR2 ANQGSEA. This CDR3 region has 15 residues. CDR3 coding DNA: TGCAGCGTTGAAGAGTGGGACAGGAGCTCCTACGAGCAGTACTTC. It encodes CSVEEWDRSSYEQYF.

The chain's CDR3 is CASGSNSYNEQFF. The CDR3 DNA follows: TGTGCCAGCGGTTCTAACTCCTACAATGAGCAGTTCTTC. The chain links TRBV11-3 to TRBJ2-1; D is uncertain. This CDR3 has 13 residues. Germline assignment: CDR1 SGHNT and CDR2 YENEEA. The germline V and J ends were trimmed by 8 bases and 0 bases, with 8 bases remaining between them.

V gene TRBV11-2 combines with J gene TRBJ2-1; no clear D gene. CDR3 length: 14 amino acids. Per the germline V gene, CDR1 is SGHAT and CDR2 is FQNNGV. V lost 1 base and J lost 8, with 12 bases in between. The CDR3 sequence: CASSLGPSRDEQFF. The CDR3 region has the DNA TGTGCCAGCAGCTTAGGCCCCTCGCGCGATGAGCAGTTCTTC.